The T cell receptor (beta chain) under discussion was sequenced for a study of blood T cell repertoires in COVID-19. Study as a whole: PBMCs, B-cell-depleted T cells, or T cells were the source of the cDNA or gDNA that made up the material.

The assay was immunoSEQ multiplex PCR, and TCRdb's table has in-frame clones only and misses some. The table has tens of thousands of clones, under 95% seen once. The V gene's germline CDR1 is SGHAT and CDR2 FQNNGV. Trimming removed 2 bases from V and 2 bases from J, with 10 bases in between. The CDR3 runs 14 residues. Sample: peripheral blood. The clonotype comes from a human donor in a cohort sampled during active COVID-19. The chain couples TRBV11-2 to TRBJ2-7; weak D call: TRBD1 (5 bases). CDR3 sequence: CASSLKGRPYEQYF. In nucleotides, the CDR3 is TGTGCCAGCAGCTTAAAGGGGCGCCCCTACGAGCAGTACTTC.